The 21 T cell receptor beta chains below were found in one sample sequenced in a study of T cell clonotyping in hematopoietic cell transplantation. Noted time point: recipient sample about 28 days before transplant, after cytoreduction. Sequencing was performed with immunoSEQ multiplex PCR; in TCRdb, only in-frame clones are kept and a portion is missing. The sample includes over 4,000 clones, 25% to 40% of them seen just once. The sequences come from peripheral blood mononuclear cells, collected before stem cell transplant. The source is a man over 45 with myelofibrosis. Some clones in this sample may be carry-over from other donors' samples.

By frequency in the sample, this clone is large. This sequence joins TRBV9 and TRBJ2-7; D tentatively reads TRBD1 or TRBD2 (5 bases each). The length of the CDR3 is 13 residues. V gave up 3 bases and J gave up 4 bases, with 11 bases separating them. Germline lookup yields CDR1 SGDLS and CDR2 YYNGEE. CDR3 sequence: CASSEMGEYEQYF. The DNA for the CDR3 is TGTGCCAGCAGCGAAATGGGGGAGTACGAGCAGTACTTC.

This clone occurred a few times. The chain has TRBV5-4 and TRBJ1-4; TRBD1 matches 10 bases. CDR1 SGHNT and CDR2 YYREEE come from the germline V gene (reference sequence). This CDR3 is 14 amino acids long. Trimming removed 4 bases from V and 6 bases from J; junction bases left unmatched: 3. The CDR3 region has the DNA TGTGCCAGCAGCCCCGGGACAGGGGATGAAAAACTGTTTTTT. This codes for CASSPGTGDEKLFF.

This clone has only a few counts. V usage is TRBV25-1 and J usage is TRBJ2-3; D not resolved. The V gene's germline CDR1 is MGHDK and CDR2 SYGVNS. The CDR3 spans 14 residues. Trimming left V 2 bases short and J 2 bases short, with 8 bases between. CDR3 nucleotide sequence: TGTGCCAGCAGTGAACAGCCGTTCACAGATACGCAGTATTTT. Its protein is CASSEQPFTDTQYF. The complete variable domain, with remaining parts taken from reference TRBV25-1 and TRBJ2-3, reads EADIYQTPRYLVIGTGKKITLECSQTMGHDKMYWYQQDPGMELHLIHYSYGVNSTEKGDLSSESTVSRIRTEHFPLTLESARPSHTSQYLCASSEQPFTDTQYFGPGTRLTVL.

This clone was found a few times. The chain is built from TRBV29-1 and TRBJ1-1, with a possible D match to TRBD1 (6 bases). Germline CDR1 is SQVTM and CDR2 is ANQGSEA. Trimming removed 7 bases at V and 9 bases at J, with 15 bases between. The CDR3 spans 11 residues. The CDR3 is CSETHREKAFF. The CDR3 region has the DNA TGCAGCGAGACCCACAGGGAAAAAGCTTTCTTT.

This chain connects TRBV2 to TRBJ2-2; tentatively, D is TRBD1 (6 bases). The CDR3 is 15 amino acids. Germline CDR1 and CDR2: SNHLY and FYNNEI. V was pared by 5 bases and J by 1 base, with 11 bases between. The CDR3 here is CASSQDSRNTGELFF. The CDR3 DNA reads TGTGCCAGCAGTCAGGACAGTAGGAACACCGGGGAGCTGTTTTTT.

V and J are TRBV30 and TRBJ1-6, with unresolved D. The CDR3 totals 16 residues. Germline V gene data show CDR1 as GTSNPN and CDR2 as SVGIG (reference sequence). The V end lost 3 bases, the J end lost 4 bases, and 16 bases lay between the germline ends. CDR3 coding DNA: TGTGCCTGGAGACTAAACTCGAACGGGTATAATTCACCCCTCCACTTT. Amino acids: CAWRLNSNGYNSPLHF.

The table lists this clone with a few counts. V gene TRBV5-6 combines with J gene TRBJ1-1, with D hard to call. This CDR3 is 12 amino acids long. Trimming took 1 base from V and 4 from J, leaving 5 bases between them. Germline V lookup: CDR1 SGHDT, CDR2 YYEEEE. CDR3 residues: CASSLRGTEAFF. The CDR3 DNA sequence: TGTGCCAGCAGCTTGCGGGGCACTGAAGCTTTCTTT.

The CDR3 protein is CASSPSPTGENTGELFF. CDR3 nucleotides: TGTGCCAGCAGCCCAAGTCCGACAGGGGAGAACACCGGGGAGCTGTTTTTT. The gene calls are TRBV7-6 and TRBJ2-2; 8 bases match TRBD1. Losses at the gene ends were 5 bases for V and 1 base for J; bases not matched to a gene: 9. Germline lookup yields CDR1 SGHVS and CDR2 FNYEAQ. The CDR3 has 17 residues.

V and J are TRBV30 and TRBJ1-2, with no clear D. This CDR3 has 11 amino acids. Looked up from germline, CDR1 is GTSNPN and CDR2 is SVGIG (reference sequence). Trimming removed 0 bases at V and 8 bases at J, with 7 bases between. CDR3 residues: CAWSVQGGYTF. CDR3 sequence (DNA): TGTGCCTGGAGTGTACAAGGAGGCTACACCTTC.

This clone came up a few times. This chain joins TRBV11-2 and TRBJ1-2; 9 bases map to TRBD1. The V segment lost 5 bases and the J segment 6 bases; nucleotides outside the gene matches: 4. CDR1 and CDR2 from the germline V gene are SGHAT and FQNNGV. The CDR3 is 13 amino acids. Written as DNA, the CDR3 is TGTGCCAGCAGCAATGACAGGGGGAATGGCTACACCTTC. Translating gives CASSNDRGNGYTF.

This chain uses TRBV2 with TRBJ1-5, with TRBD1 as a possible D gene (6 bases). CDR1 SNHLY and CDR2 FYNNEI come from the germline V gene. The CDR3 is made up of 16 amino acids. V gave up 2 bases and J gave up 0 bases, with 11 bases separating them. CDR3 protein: CASSEWTVFSNQPQHF. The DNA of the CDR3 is TGTGCCAGCAGTGAATGGACAGTATTTAGCAATCAGCCCCAGCATTTT. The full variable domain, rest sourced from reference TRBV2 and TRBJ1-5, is EPEVTQTPSHQVTQMGQEVILRCVPISNHLYFYWYRQILGQKVEFLVSFYNNEISEKSEIFDDQFSVERPDGSNFTLKIRSTKLEDSAMYFCASSEWTVFSNQPQHFGDGTRLSIL.

CDR3: CASRGGRNTEAFF. The CDR3 DNA reads as TGTGCCAGCCGTGGGGGTAGGAACACTGAAGCTTTCTTT. The chain is built from TRBV9 and TRBJ1-1; D might be TRBD1 (5 bases). There are 13 residues in the CDR3. V was pared by 7 bases and J by 1 base, with 11 bases between. In germline, CDR1 is SGDLS, CDR2 YYNGEE.

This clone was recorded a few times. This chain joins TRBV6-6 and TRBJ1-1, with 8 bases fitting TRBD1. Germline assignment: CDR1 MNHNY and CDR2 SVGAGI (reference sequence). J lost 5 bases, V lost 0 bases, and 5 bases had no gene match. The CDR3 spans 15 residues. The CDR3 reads CASSYSLQGVTEAFF. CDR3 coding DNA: TGTGCCAGCAGTTACTCTCTACAGGGGGTGACTGAAGCTTTCTTT.

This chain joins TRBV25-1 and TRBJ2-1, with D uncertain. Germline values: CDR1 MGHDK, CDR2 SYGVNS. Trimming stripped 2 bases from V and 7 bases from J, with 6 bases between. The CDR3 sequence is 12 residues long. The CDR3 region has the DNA TGTGCCAGCAGTGAACATAGGAATGAGCAGTTCTTC. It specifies CASSEHRNEQFF.

The CDR3: CSVGGGKLYNEQFF. In DNA form, the CDR3 reads TGCAGCGTTGGTGGAGGTAAACTGTACAATGAGCAGTTCTTC. The chain couples TRBV29-1 to TRBJ2-1; tentative D call: TRBD2 (5 bases). Germline V gene lookup returns CDR1 SQVTM and CDR2 ANQGSEA. The V and J ends lost 4 bases and 4 bases respectively, with 14 bases between them. The CDR3 is made up of 14 amino acids.

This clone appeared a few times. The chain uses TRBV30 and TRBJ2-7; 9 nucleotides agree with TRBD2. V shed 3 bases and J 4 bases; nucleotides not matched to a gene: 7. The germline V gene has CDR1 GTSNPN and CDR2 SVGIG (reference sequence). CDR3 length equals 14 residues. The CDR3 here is CAWSREAGGYEQYF. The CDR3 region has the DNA TGTGCCTGGAGCCGGGAGGCGGGGGGGTACGAGCAGTACTTC. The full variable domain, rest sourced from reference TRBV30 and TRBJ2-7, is SQTIHQWPATLVQPVGSPLSLECTVEGTSNPNLYWYRQAAGRGLQLLFYSVGIGQISSEVPQNLSASRPQDRQFILSSKKLLLSDSGFYLCAWSREAGGYEQYFGPGTRLTVT.

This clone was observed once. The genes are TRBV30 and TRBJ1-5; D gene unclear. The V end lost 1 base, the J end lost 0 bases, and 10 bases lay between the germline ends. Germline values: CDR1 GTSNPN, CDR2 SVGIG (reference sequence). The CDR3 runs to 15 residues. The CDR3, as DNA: TGTGCCTGGAGTGCCGGCCCTACTAGCAATCAGCCCCAGCATTTT. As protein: CAWSAGPTSNQPQHF. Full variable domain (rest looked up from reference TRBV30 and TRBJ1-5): SQTIHQWPATLVQPVGSPLSLECTVEGTSNPNLYWYRQAAGRGLQLLFYSVGIGQISSEVPQNLSASRPQDRQFILSSKKLLLSDSGFYLCAWSAGPTSNQPQHFGDGTRLSIL.

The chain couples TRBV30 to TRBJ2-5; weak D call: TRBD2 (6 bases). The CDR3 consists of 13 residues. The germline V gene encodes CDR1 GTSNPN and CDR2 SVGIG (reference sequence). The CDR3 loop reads CAGKGGGKETQYF. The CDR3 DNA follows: TGTGCTGGGAAGGGTGGCGGGAAAGAGACCCAGTACTTC.

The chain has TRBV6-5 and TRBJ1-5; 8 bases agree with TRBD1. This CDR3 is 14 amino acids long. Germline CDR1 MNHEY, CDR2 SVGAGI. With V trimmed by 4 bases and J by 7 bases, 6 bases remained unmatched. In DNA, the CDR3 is TGTGCCAGCAGTTCCAGGGGGCTCCGACAGCCCCAGCATTTT. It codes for CASSSRGLRQPQHF.

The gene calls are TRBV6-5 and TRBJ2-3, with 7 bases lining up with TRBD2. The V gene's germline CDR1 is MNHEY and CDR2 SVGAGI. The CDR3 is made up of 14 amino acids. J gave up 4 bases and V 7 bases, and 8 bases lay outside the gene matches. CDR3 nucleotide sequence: TGTGCCAGCACCCGAGGACTAGGGGCAGATACGCAGTATTTT. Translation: CASTRGLGADTQYF.

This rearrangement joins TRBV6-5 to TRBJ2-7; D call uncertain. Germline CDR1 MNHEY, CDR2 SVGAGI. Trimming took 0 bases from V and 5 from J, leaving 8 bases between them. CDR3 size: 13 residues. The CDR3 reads CASSYSGSDEQYF. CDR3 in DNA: TGTGCCAGCAGTTACTCCGGATCGGACGAGCAGTACTTC.